These 13 T cell receptor beta chains originate from one sample sequenced in a study of T cells after yellow fever vaccination. MiXCR, run by TCRdb on the 5' RACE reads, gives a single entry per CDR3 protein. Of approximately 250,000 distinct CDR3 sequences in the sample, 3.6% were seen once. The specimen was PBMCs, collected 15 days after the yellow fever booster vaccination. The receptors originated from a man between 18 and 35 years old who received the YFV17D yellow fever vaccine.

The table lists this clonotype with a few counts. V gene TRBV24-1 combines with J gene TRBJ2-5, with TRBD1 matching 8 bases. CDR1 and CDR2 from the germline V gene are KGHDR and SFDVKD. V trimming: 2 bases; J trimming: 5 bases; junction bases outside the gene matches: 9. This CDR3 contains 16 residues. The CDR3 region is CATSDYEDRARETQYF. In DNA form, the CDR3 reads TGTGCCACCAGTGATTATGAGGACAGGGCTAGGGAGACCCAGTACTTC.

Ten or more counts support this clonotype. The chain has TRBV2 and TRBJ1-1, with TRBD1 as a possible D gene (6 bases). CDR1 is SNHLY and CDR2 is FYNNEI in the germline V gene. V gave up 6 bases and J gave up 10 bases, with 15 bases separating them. The CDR3 length is 12 residues. Written as DNA, the CDR3 is TGTGCCAGCAGCCCCTACAGGGATCCAGCTTTCTTT. Protein sequence: CASSPYRDPAFF.

This clonotype has at least ten counts. The V gene is TRBV19, the J gene TRBJ2-2; D might be TRBD2 (5 bases). Germline V CDR1 and CDR2: LNHDA, SQIVND (reference sequence). This CDR3 comprises 14 residues. V lost 3 bases to trimming and J lost 6 bases, with 11 bases between them. The CDR3 DNA reads as TGTGCCAGTAGTATTGGCGGAGGCGCCGGGGAGCTGTTTTTT. Its translation is CASSIGGGAGELFF. Variable domain in full (rest from reference TRBV19 and TRBJ2-2): DGGITQSPKYLFRKEGQNVTLSCEQNLNHDAMYWYRQDPGQGLRLIYYSQIVNDFQKGDIAEGYSVSREKKESFPLTVTSAQKNPTAFYLCASSIGGGAGELFFGEGSRLTVL.

The J gene is TRBJ2-1, the V gene TRBV19; no reliable D call. V lost 5 bases and J lost 0, with 11 bases in between. CDR3 length: 15 residues. The germline gives CDR1 LNHDA, CDR2 SQIVND (reference sequence). The CDR3 here is CASSLMGHSYNEQFF. The CDR3 nucleotides read TGTGCCAGTAGTCTAATGGGCCACTCCTACAATGAGCAGTTCTTC. The whole variable domain, remainder taken from reference TRBV19 and TRBJ2-1, is DGGITQSPKYLFRKEGQNVTLSCEQNLNHDAMYWYRQDPGQGLRLIYYSQIVNDFQKGDIAEGYSVSREKKESFPLTVTSAQKNPTAFYLCASSLMGHSYNEQFFGPGTRLTVL.

This clonotype was counted many times. The chain has TRBV20-1 and TRBJ1-1; D not certain. The germline V and J ends were trimmed by 3 bases and 0 bases, with 23 bases remaining between them. The CDR3 is made up of 18 amino acids. The germline gives CDR1 DFQATT, CDR2 SNEGSKA (reference sequence). The CDR3 here is CSARNHPLQVPVNTEAFF. CDR3 bases: TGCAGTGCTAGGAATCACCCTCTCCAGGTTCCTGTGAACACTGAAGCTTTCTTT.

This clonotype was observed at least ten times. The rearrangement uses TRBV7-9 and TRBJ1-1; D possibly corresponds to TRBD1 (6 bases). Trimming removed 5 bases from V and 0 bases from J, with 16 bases in between. The CDR3 has 16 residues. Germline loops: CDR1 SEHNR, CDR2 FQNEAQ (reference sequence). CDR3 loop: CASSGNEQGLNTEAFF. In DNA, the CDR3 is TGTGCCAGCAGCGGTAACGAACAGGGCTTGAACACTGAAGCTTTCTTT.

This clonotype was found a few times. The rearrangement links TRBV3-1 to TRBJ1-2; D might be TRBD1 (5 bases). The CDR3 runs to 13 residues. The germline V gene has CDR1 LGHDT and CDR2 YNNKEL (reference sequence). V lost 8 bases and J 10 bases, leaving 20 bases between the germline ends. This chain's CDR3 is CASARVGGEVYTF. Here the CDR3 DNA reads TGTGCCAGCGCTCGAGTCGGGGGTGAGGTCTACACCTTC. Together with reference TRBV3-1 and TRBJ1-2, the CDR3 gives the full variable domain: DTAVSQTPKYLVTQMGNDKSIKCEQNLGHDTMYWYKQDSKKFLKIMFSYNNKELIINETVPNRFSPKSPDKAHLNLHINSLELGDSAVYFCASARVGGEVYTFGSGTRLTVV.

This clonotype has ten or more counts. The chain uses TRBV6-4 and TRBJ1-1; D is unclear. V was trimmed by 2 bases and J by 3 bases, leaving 7 bases between them. This CDR3 region has 13 residues. CDR1 and CDR2 (germline): MRHNA, SNTAGT. The CDR3 nucleotides read TGTGCCAGCAGTGACGGCCTGGACACTGAAGCTTTCTTT. Its translation: CASSDGLDTEAFF.

This clonotype was seen ten or more times. The gene calls are TRBV7-2 and TRBJ1-3; possibly TRBD1 for D (6 bases). The CDR3 contains 21 residues. V was cut by 1 base and J by 4 bases, with 29 bases left in between. Germline V gene sequence: CDR1 SGHTA, CDR2 FQGNSA. This CDR3 reads CASSLVDLLWDTDVSGNTIYF. CDR3 bases: TGTGCCAGCAGCTTAGTGGATCTCCTGTGGGACACCGATGTTTCAGGAAACACCATATATTTT.

This clonotype was seen repeatedly, ten times or more. This chain joins TRBV12-3 or TRBV12-4 and TRBJ1-5; TRBD1 agrees at 8 bases. The V and J ends lost 6 bases and 1 base, in that order; junction bases with no gene match: 5. This CDR3 contains 15 residues. The CDR3 is CASSWTGISNQPQHF. The CDR3 DNA sequence: TGTGCCAGCAGCTGGACAGGGATAAGCAATCAGCCCCAGCATTTT.

This clonotype was recorded many times. This chain links TRBV6-6 with TRBJ2-6; no reliable D call. V gave up 6 bases and J gave up 4 bases, with 16 bases separating them. CDR3 size: 16 residues. CDR1 and CDR2 (germline): MNHNY, SVGAGI (reference sequence). The CDR3 loop reads CASSTTDPPGANVLTF. The CDR3, as DNA: TGTGCCAGCAGCACCACAGACCCCCCCGGGGCCAACGTCCTGACTTTC.

This clonotype came up many times. The chain is built from TRBV20-1 and TRBJ2-7; 8 bases are shared with TRBD2. This CDR3 is built from 15 residues. V shed 0 bases, J shed 7 bases, and the junction held 11 bases outside the gene matches. Germline CDR1 is DFQATT and CDR2 is SNEGSKA (reference sequence). The CDR3 loop reads CSARDAARGEVEQYF. CDR3 sequence (DNA): TGCAGTGCTAGAGATGCGGCGCGGGGGGAGGTGGAGCAGTACTTC.

This clonotype was detected many times. The rearrangement joins TRBV20-1 to TRBJ2-1; D not certain. The CDR3 has 12 amino acids. In germline, CDR1 is DFQATT, CDR2 SNEGSKA (reference sequence). V lost 1 base and J 9 bases, leaving 10 bases between the germline ends. The DNA of the CDR3 is TGCAGTGCTAGAGGGGGAACAGTTGAGCAGTTCTTC. It is translated as CSARGGTVEQFF.